A selection of T cell receptor beta chains follows, all from one sample in a study of cytomegalovirus exposure and HLA in healthy donors. The protocol was immunoSEQ multiplex PCR, while the TCRdb copy is restricted to in-frame clones and leaves out a portion. Of under 120,000 clones in the sample, about 70% were seen once. The specimen was PBMCs. The receptor set was obtained from a man aged 50 to 59 in good health and CMV-seropositive. Both conserved end residues are part of each CDR3. D genes are given only for firm matches. Part of the rows lack a size; the others show once, few, many or a class for expanded clones.

NA TRBJ2-3 TRBV10-3 13 NA TGTGCCATCACCGGCGTCGGGACAGATACGCAGTATTTT CAITGVGTDTQYF
TRBD1 TRBJ1-5 TRBV2 16 NA TGTGCCAGCAGTAGGGGGGGACAGGGGTCCAATCAGCCCCAGCATTTT CASSRGGQGSNQPQHF
NA TRBJ2-3 TRBV27 15 NA TGTGCCAGCGAAACCCGCATGGGAGGCACAGATACGCAGTATTTT CASETRMGGTDTQYF
TRBD2 TRBJ2-1 TRBV18 14 NA TGTGCCAGCTCACCCGGACTAGCCTACAATGAGCAGTTCTTC CASSPGLAYNEQFF
NA TRBJ1-1 TRBV2 15 NA TGTGCCAGCAGTTATACCTCGACTGCGAACACTGAAGCTTTCTTT CASSYTSTANTEAFF
NA TRBJ1-1 TRBV5-1 14 NA TGCGCCAGCAGCTCGGGACTACTCATCACTGAAGCTTTCTTT CASSSGLLITEAFF
NA TRBJ2-1 TRBV30 13 NA TGTGCCTTTCAACAGCAGGCCTACAATGAGCAGTTCTTC CAFQQQAYNEQFF
NA TRBJ2-2 TRBV29-1 12 NA TGCAGCGCCCAGGGGGGATGGGGGGAGCTGTTTTTT CSAQGGWGELFF
TRBD1 TRBJ1-2 TRBV5-1 16 NA TGCGCCAGCAGCTTGGTGTCGACAGGGCTAAGGGATGGCTACACCTTC CASSLVSTGLRDGYTF
TRBD1 TRBJ2-5 TRBV5-1 16 NA TGCGTCAGCAGCTTGCTAGGAGGACAGGGATCCGAGACCCAGTACTTC CVSSLLGGQGSETQYF
NA TRBJ1-6 TRBV13 15 few TGTGCCAGCAGCCTCACAGCCGTATGGAATTCACCCCTCCACTTT CASSLTAVWNSPLHF
NA TRBJ1-6 TRBV6-6 15 NA TGTGCCAGCAGTATAAAGCGACCCAAGGATTCACCCCTCCACTTT CASSIKRPKDSPLHF
TRBD1 TRBJ2-3 TRBV30 14 NA TGTGCCTGGAGTCCACAGGGGGGCACAGATACGCAGTATTTT CAWSPQGGTDTQYF
TRBD2 TRBJ2-5 TRBV30 16 few TGTGCCTGGAGGGCCGGTACTAGCGGTTACCAAGAGACCCAGTACTTC CAWRAGTSGYQETQYF
NA TRBJ1-4 TRBV5-1 16 NA TGCGCCAGCAGCTTTACCCCACAGGGTTTAGGGGAAAAACTGTTTTTT CASSFTPQGLGEKLFF
TRBD1 TRBJ2-7 TRBV7-7 15 NA TGTGCCAGCAGCTCCGGGACAGGGGTCTCCTACGAGCAGTACTTC CASSSGTGVSYEQYF
NA TRBJ2-3 TRBV5-1 14 NA TGCGCCAGCAGCTTGGACACCCGCACAGATACGCAGTATTTT CASSLDTRTDTQYF
NA TRBJ2-2 TRBV10-2 14 NA TGCGCCAGCAGACGCTATGAGGGCACCGGGGAGCTGTTTTTT CASRRYEGTGELFF
NA TRBJ2-3 TRBV30 13 NA TGTGCCTGGAGGACAGAACTCACAGATACGCAGTATTTT CAWRTELTDTQYF
NA TRBJ2-3 TRBV9 16 NA TGTGCCAGCAGCACCAGAAGGACTCGAGACACAGATACGCAGTATTTT CASSTRRTRDTDTQYF
NA TRBJ1-5 TRBV27 17 NA TGTGCCAGCAGCTCATTAACCGGGCTCCTCGGAGGTCAGCCCCAGCATTTT CASSSLTGLLGGQPQHF
TRBD2 TRBJ2-3 TRBV7-8 17 NA TGTGCCAGCAGCCCTGGGGCTAGCGGGTCTAGCACAGATACGCAGTATTTT CASSPGASGSSTDTQYF
TRBD1 TRBJ1-1 TRBV5-1 14 NA TGCGCCAGCAGCTTGACAGGGGGCAACACTGAAGCTTTCTTT CASSLTGGNTEAFF
NA TRBJ2-1 TRBV6-5 15 NA TGTGCCAGCAGTTACGAGGGAGGTCCTTACAATGAGCAGTTCTTC CASSYEGGPYNEQFF
NA TRBJ2-7 TRBV6-1 15 few TGTGCCAGCGACGGGCCAAGGGGAATCGACTACGAGCAGTACTTC CASDGPRGIDYEQYF
NA TRBJ1-2 TRBV7-8 14 NA TGTGCCAGCAGCTTAGGGCTTGGTAACTATGGCTACACCTTC CASSLGLGNYGYTF
NA TRBJ2-3 TRBV5-1 15 NA TGCGCCAGCAGCTTGGATGGAACCAGCGCAGATACGCAGTATTTT CASSLDGTSADTQYF
TRBD2 TRBJ2-1 TRBV5-4 15 NA TGTGCCAGCAGCCCCTTACTAGCGGGAGAAGATGAGCAGTTCTTC CASSPLLAGEDEQFF
NA TRBJ1-4 TRBV27 17 NA TGTGCCAGCAGTTTAGAGGTTTATCGGGGGAGGGTTGAAAAACTGTTTTTT CASSLEVYRGRVEKLFF
TRBD2 TRBJ2-7 TRBV4-2 17 NA TGTGCCAGCAGCCATTTTTTTGGGACTAGCGGGACCTACGAGCAGTACTTC CASSHFFGTSGTYEQYF
NA TRBJ2-3 TRBV19 16 few TGTGCCAGTAGTATTCGGGGGACTTATAGCACAGATACGCAGTATTTT CASSIRGTYSTDTQYF
TRBD2 TRBJ2-2 TRBV7-9 17 once TGTGCCAGCAGCTTAGGGAGAACTAGCGGAAACACCGGGGAGCTGTTTTTT CASSLGRTSGNTGELFF
NA TRBJ1-4 TRBV25-1 17 NA TGTGCCAGCAGTGACCTAGGCCAGGCGGGGGGCGGTGAAAAACTGTTTTTT CASSDLGQAGGGEKLFF
NA TRBJ2-5 TRBV19 13 NA TGTGCCAGTAGTGACAGGACGCAAGAGACCCAGTACTTC CASSDRTQETQYF
TRBD2 TRBJ2-5 TRBV7-2 15 few TGTGCCAGCAGCTATCGAGCGGGGGACGGGGAGACCCAGTACTTC CASSYRAGDGETQYF
NA TRBJ1-6 TRBV11-2 14 NA TGTGCCAGCAGCCCGGGACAATATAATTCACCCCTCCACTTT CASSPGQYNSPLHF